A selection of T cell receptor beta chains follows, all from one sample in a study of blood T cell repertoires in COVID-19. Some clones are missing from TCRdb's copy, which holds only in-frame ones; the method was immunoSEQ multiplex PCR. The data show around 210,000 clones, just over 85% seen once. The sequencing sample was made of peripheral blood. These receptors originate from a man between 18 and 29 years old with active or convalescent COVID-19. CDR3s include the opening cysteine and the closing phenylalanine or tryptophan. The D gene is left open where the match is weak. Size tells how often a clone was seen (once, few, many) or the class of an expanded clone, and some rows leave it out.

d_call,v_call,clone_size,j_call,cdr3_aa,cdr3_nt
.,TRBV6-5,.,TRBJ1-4,CASSYSGPTNEKLFF,TGTGCCAGCAGTTACTCGGGGCCAACTAATGAAAAACTGTTTTTT
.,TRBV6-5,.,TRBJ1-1,CASFLRENTEAFF,TGTGCCAGCTTCCTACGGGAGAACACTGAAGCTTTCTTT
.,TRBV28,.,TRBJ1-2,CASSLWQDNYGYTF,TGTGCCAGCAGTTTGTGGCAGGATAACTATGGCTACACCTTC
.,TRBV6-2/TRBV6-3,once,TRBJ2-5,CASSSPPPQTQYF,TGTGCCAGCAGTTCTCCCCCCCCTCAGACCCAGTACTTC
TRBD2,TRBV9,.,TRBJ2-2,CASSGLALAGELFF,TGTGCCAGCAGCGGACTAGCCTTGGCCGGGGAGCTGTTTTTT
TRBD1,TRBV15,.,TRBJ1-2,CATSRENRGNYGYTF,TGTGCCACCAGCAGAGAGAACAGGGGGAACTATGGCTACACCTTC
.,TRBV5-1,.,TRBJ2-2,CASSLGPGSVSSLTNTGELFF,TGCGCCAGCAGCTTGGGACCAGGGTCGGTCTCCTCATTAACGAACACCGGGGAGCTGTTTTTT
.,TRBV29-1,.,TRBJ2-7,CSVRVYGDEQYF,TGCAGCGTTAGAGTCTACGGGGACGAGCAGTACTTC
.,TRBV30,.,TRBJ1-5,CAWSPQGIGRQPQHF,TGTGCCTGGAGCCCCCAGGGAATCGGGAGACAGCCCCAGCATTTT
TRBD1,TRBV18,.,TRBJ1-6,CASSLGQGISPLHF,TGTGCCAGCTCCCTCGGACAGGGCATCTCACCCCTCCACTTT
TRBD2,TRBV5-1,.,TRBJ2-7,CASSLGLAGGSSYEQYF,TGCGCCAGCAGCTTGGGACTAGCGGGAGGGAGCTCCTACGAGCAGTACTTC
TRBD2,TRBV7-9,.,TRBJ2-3,CASSLGTSGRLTDTQYF,TGTGCCAGCAGCTTAGGGACTAGCGGGAGATTGACAGATACGCAGTATTTT
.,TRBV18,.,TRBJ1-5,CASSPPGANQPQHF,TGTGCCAGCTCACCACCAGGGGCCAATCAGCCCCAGCATTTT
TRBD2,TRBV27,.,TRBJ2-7,CASSRTSGSHEQYF,TGTGCCAGCAGTAGGACTAGCGGGAGCCACGAGCAGTACTTC
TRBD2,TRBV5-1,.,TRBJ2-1,CASSLGTSGNNEQFF,TGCGCCAGCAGCTTAGGGACTAGCGGCAACAATGAGCAGTTCTTC
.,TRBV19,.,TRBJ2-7,CASSRGDLTYEQYF,TGTGCCAGTAGTAGGGGGGACTTAACCTACGAGCAGTACTTC
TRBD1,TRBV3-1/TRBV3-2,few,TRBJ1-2,CASSPLTGGLNYGYTF,TGTGCCAGCAGCCCGCTGACAGGGGGATTAAACTATGGCTACACCTTC
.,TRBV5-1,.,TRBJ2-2,CASSLRQSNTGELFF,TGCGCCAGCAGCCTACGACAGTCTAACACCGGGGAGCTGTTTTTT
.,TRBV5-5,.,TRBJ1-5,CASSLVAYNQPQHF,TGTGCCAGCAGCTTGGTGGCATACAATCAGCCCCAGCATTTT
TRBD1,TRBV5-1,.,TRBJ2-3,CASQTGDTDTQYF,TGCGCCAGTCAGACAGGGGACACAGATACGCAGTATTTT
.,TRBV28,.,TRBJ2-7,CASLRQVGPYEQYF,TGTGCCAGCCTACGACAGGTCGGGCCGTACGAGCAGTACTTC
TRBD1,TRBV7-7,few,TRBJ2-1,CASSFGQGSSNEQFF,TGTGCCAGCAGCTTTGGACAGGGGAGTTCAAATGAGCAGTTCTTC
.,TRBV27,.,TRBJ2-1,CASSFSGAIEQFF,TGTGCCAGCAGTTTTTCTGGGGCTATTGAGCAGTTCTTC
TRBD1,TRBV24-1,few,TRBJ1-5,CATSDVRTGDNQPQHF,TGTGCCACCAGTGACGTTCGCACAGGGGACAATCAGCCCCAGCATTTT
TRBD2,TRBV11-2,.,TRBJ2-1,CASTLTSDYNEQFF,TGTGCCAGCACCCTGACTAGCGACTACAATGAGCAGTTCTTC
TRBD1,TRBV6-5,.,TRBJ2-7,CASSPTGTYEQYF,TGTGCCAGCAGCCCGACAGGGACCTACGAGCAGTACTTC
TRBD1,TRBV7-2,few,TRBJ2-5,CASSRHRDRGRVLETQYF,TGTGCCAGCAGCCGCCATCGGGACAGGGGGCGCGTGTTGGAGACCCAGTACTTC
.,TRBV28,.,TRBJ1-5,CASLGQNNQPQHF,TGTGCCAGCCTTGGGCAGAACAATCAGCCCCAGCATTTT